Below, 22 T cell receptor beta chains from the same sample are listed, as sequenced in a study of blood T cell repertoires in COVID-19. Clones were read by immunoSEQ multiplex PCR, and TCRdb kept only the in-frame ones, dropping some. The repertoire consists of about 44,000 clones, with roughly four fifths occurring once and the leading ten covering 35% to 50%. The specimen was peripheral blood. These receptors were taken from a human donor in a cohort sampled during active COVID-19.

The CDR3 loop reads CASSLGPGNTGELFF. CDR3 sequence (DNA): TGTGCCAGCAGCTTAGGGCCAGGAAACACCGGGGAGCTGTTTTTT. The V call is TRBV7-2, the J call TRBJ2-2, with D hard to call. This CDR3 has 15 amino acids. The germline V gene encodes CDR1 SGHTA and CDR2 FQGNSA. Trimming removed 1 base from V and 2 bases from J, with 8 bases in between.

This sequence joins TRBV19 and TRBJ1-1; TRBD1 aligns across 7 bases. The CDR3 is 14 amino acids. V shed 5 bases, J shed 0 bases, and the junction held 3 bases outside the gene matches. Germline V gene lookup returns CDR1 LNHDA and CDR2 SQIVND (reference sequence). DNA of the CDR3: TGTGCCAGTAGTCAGGGGGACATGAACACTGAAGCTTTCTTT. Protein product: CASSQGDMNTEAFF.

This clone appeared a few times. The rearrangement links TRBV30 to TRBJ2-6; D possibly corresponds to TRBD1 (6 bases). Germline assignment: CDR1 GTSNPN and CDR2 SVGIG (reference sequence). V was trimmed by 3 bases and J by 1 base, leaving 16 bases between them. This CDR3 comprises 17 residues. The CDR3 nucleotides read TGTGCCTGGAGGCGTGTGGCAGGGGCATCTGGGGCCAACGTCCTGACTTTC. It translates to CAWRRVAGASGANVLTF.

The V call is TRBV3-1 (or the pseudogene TRBV3-2), the J call TRBJ2-5; D perhaps matches TRBD2 (6 bases). The CDR3 sequence is 15 residues long. CDR1 is LGHDT, CDR2 YNNKEL, per germline (reference sequence). Between the trimmed V and J ends, which lost 0 bases and 3 bases, there was a span of 11 bases. The CDR3 is CASSQDLRLEETQYF. In DNA form, the CDR3 reads TGTGCCAGCAGCCAAGATCTGAGACTAGAAGAGACCCAGTACTTC.

In nucleotides, the CDR3 is TGTGCCATCAGCGATAGCGGGGGGGCAAACACCGGGGAGCTGTTTTTT. It translates to CAISDSGGANTGELFF. The chain combines TRBV10-3 with TRBJ2-2; 11 bases map to TRBD2. The CDR3 is made up of 16 amino acids. V shed 6 bases, J shed 2 bases, and the junction held 5 bases outside the gene matches. Germline V lookup: CDR1 ENHRY, CDR2 SYGVKD.

The CDR3 nucleotides read TGTGCCAGCAGCGTATCAGGGGACTATAATTCACCCCTCCACTTT. It is translated as CASSVSGDYNSPLHF. This chain connects TRBV9 to TRBJ1-6; a possible D gene is TRBD1 (6 bases). Germline V gene lookup returns CDR1 SGDLS and CDR2 YYNGEE. Trimming left V 1 base short and J 3 bases short, with 8 bases between. This CDR3 is built from 15 residues. Full variable domain (outside the CDR3, taken from reference TRBV9 and TRBJ1-6): DSGVTQTPKHLITATGQRVTLRCSPRSGDLSVYWYQQSLDQGLQFLIQYYNGEERAKGNILERFSAQQFPDLHSELNLSSLELGDSALYFCASSVSGDYNSPLHFGNGTRLTVT.

The chain links TRBV6-6 to TRBJ2-2; D is uncertain. Trimming shortened V by 10 bases and J by 3 bases, and 15 bases separated the two germline ends. Looked up from germline, CDR1 is MNHNY and CDR2 is SVGAGI (reference sequence). The CDR3 has 14 amino acids. CDR3 sequence reads: CAISGSIHTGELFF. In DNA form, the CDR3 reads TGTGCCATCTCAGGAAGTATACACACCGGGGAGCTGTTTTTT.

This chain joins TRBV20-1 and TRBJ1-1; 9 positions match TRBD1. This CDR3 has 14 amino acids. J was trimmed by 1 base and V by 3 bases; bases with no gene match: 3. Germline V lookup: CDR1 DFQATT, CDR2 SNEGSKA (reference sequence). In DNA form, the CDR3 reads TGCAGTGCTAGTCTACAGGGGGCGAACACTGAAGCTTTCTTT. Amino acids: CSASLQGANTEAFF.

This chain uses TRBV27 with TRBJ2-6, with 10 bases identical to TRBD1. Germline-derived CDR1 and CDR2 are MNHEY and SMNVEV (reference sequence). This CDR3 has 16 amino acids. With 6 bases clipped from V and 4 bases from J, the junction kept 6 bases outside the gene matches. The DNA for the CDR3 is TGTGCCAGCAGGAGACAGGGGGCGGTGGGGGCCAACGTCCTGACTTTC. This gives the protein CASRRQGAVGANVLTF.

The J gene is TRBJ2-2, the V gene TRBV11-3; a weak D match, TRBD1 (5 bases). Trimming shortened V by 1 base and J by 1 base, and 7 bases separated the two germline ends. The V gene's germline CDR1 is SGHNT and CDR2 YENEEA. This CDR3 contains 15 residues. CDR3 protein: CASSLGGLNTGELFF. CDR3 DNA sequence: TGTGCCAGCAGCTTAGGGGGCCTGAACACCGGGGAGCTGTTTTTT.

The chain uses TRBV14 and TRBJ1-2; 9 bases match TRBD1. Germline V gene sequence: CDR1 SGHDN, CDR2 FVKESK. The trim removed 2 bases at V and 7 bases at J, leaving 8 bases unmatched. This CDR3 spans 15 amino acids. CDR3 in amino acids: CASSQRTGDLSGYTF. The CDR3 DNA is TGTGCCAGCAGCCAAAGGACAGGGGATTTGAGTGGCTACACCTTC.

The chain couples TRBV6-5 to TRBJ2-2; tentatively, D is TRBD1 (6 bases). This CDR3 is built from 12 residues. Trimming stripped 10 bases from V and 5 bases from J, with 11 bases between. CDR1 MNHEY and CDR2 SVGAGI come from the germline V gene. The CDR3 region is CATEQGTGELFF. Here the CDR3 DNA reads TGTGCCACTGAACAGGGAACCGGGGAGCTGTTTTTT.

The table lists this clone with a few counts. CDR3 in DNA: TGTGCCAGTAGTAAGGTAGCGGGGGGGCTTGTCACCGGGGAGCTGTTTTTT. This codes for CASSKVAGGLVTGELFF. The gene calls are TRBV19 and TRBJ2-2; 11 nucleotides match TRBD2. Trimming cost V 4 bases and J 4 bases; bases outside gene matches: 8. This CDR3 spans 17 amino acids. The germline gives CDR1 LNHDA, CDR2 SQIVND (reference sequence).

This chain connects TRBV2 to TRBJ2-1; D ambiguous. Germline CDR1 is SNHLY and CDR2 is FYNNEI. CDR3 length equals 13 residues. V lost 4 bases to trimming and J lost 13 bases, with 17 bases between them. The CDR3 spells CASSVLTTRGQFF. Here the CDR3 DNA reads TGTGCCAGCAGTGTCCTTACCACACGAGGCCAGTTCTTC.

This chain links TRBV10-3 with TRBJ1-1; perhaps TRBD1 as D (6 bases). Looked up from germline, CDR1 is ENHRY and CDR2 is SYGVKD. Trimming took off 4 bases at V and 1 base at J, with 7 bases between the two ends. This CDR3 comprises 13 residues. CDR3 in amino acids: CAISATGNTEAFF. CDR3 nucleotide sequence: TGTGCCATCAGTGCGACAGGGAACACTGAAGCTTTCTTT.

The chain recombines TRBV19 with TRBJ1-1; TRBD1 is a possible D gene (6 bases). Germline V gene sequence: CDR1 LNHDA, CDR2 SQIVND (reference sequence). This CDR3 spans 14 amino acids. The ends were cut back, 3 bases at V and 4 bases at J, with 12 bases in the middle. CDR3 amino acids: CASSIQGLSTEAFF. As DNA, the CDR3 is TGTGCCAGTAGTATCCAGGGGTTATCCACTGAAGCTTTCTTT.

CDR3 sequence reads: CASSYPPRGLAGRTDTQYF. For the CDR3, the DNA is TGTGCCAGCAGTTACCCGCCCCGGGGACTAGCGGGCCGCACAGATACGCAGTATTTT. This chain uses TRBV6-2 or TRBV6-3 with TRBJ2-3; 12 nucleotides match TRBD2. The CDR3 is 19 amino acids. V was clipped by 2 bases and J by 1 base; unmatched bases: 10. Germline V CDR1 and CDR2: MNHEY, SVGEGT.

The chain combines TRBV3-1 (or the pseudogene TRBV3-2) with TRBJ1-1, with a possible D match to TRBD1 (5 bases). From germline, CDR1 is LGHDT and CDR2 YNNKEL (reference sequence). This CDR3 is 13 amino acids long. Trimming took 5 bases from V and 1 from J, leaving 8 bases between them. The CDR3 bases are TGTGCCAGCAGCAGGGGCTGGAACACTGAAGCTTTCTTT. Its translation is CASSRGWNTEAFF.

The V and J genes are TRBV7-3 and TRBJ2-2, with D possibly TRBD1 on 5 matching bases. Trimming cost V 3 bases and J 3 bases, with 8 bases left between them. Per germline, CDR1 SGHTA and CDR2 FQGTGA. The length of the CDR3 is 14 residues. CDR3 bases: TGTGCCAGCAGCTTCATGGGGCACACCGGGGAGCTGTTTTTT. It specifies CASSFMGHTGELFF.

The rearrangement uses TRBV6-5 and TRBJ2-7, with a weak D call TRBD1 (6 bases). Germline CDR1 and CDR2: MNHEY and SVGAGI. V shed 6 bases and J shed 4 bases, with 7 bases lying between them. The CDR3 totals 11 residues. CDR3 in amino acids: CASRTGYEQYV. CDR3 sequence (DNA): TGTGCCAGCAGGACAGGTTACGAGCAGTACGTC.

The chain couples TRBV12-3 or TRBV12-4 to TRBJ2-7; perhaps TRBD1 as D (5 bases). With 6 bases removed from V and 6 bases from J, the gap between germline ends came to 9 bases. This CDR3 is built from 11 residues. The CDR3 loop reads CASSLTGEQYF. DNA of the CDR3: TGTGCCAGCAGCCTTACAGGCGAGCAGTACTTC.

The V and J genes are TRBV4-3 and TRBJ1-6, with D tentatively TRBD1 (5 bases). The CDR3 is 13 amino acids. Germline values: CDR1 LGHNA, CDR2 YSLEER. The ends were cut back, 1 base at V and 10 bases at J, with 8 bases in the middle. This chain's CDR3 is CASSQATDSPLHF. The CDR3 bases are TGCGCCAGCAGCCAAGCGACAGACTCACCCCTCCACTTT.